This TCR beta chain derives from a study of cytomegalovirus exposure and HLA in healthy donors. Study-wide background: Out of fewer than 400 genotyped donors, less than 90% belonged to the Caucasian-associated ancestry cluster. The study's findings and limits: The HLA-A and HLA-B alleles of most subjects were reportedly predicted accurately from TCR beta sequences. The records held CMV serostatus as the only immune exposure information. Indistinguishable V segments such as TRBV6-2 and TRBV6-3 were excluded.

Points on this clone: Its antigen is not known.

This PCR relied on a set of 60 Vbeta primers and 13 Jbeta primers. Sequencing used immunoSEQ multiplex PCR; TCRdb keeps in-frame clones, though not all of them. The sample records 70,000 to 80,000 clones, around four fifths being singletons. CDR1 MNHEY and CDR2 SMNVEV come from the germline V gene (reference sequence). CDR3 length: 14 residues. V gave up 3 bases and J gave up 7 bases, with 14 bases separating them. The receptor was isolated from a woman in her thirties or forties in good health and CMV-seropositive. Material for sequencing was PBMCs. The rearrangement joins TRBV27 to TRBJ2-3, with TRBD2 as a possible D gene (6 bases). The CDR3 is CASSFAAGPYTQYF. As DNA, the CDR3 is TGTGCCAGCAGTTTTGCGGCGGGGCCCTATACGCAGTATTTT.